This passage covers 4 T cell receptor beta chains from one sample sequenced in a study of CD8+ T cells in alopecia areata. Extraction and reverse transcription of RNA yielded cDNA as the sequencing template. The repertoire was sequenced with immunoSEQ multiplex PCR; TCRdb's copy has only in-frame clones and lacks some. Of around 160,000 clones in the sample, over 80% were seen once. The sample in question was CD8+ T cells sorted from blood, obtained at week 0. These receptors all come from a human donor with alopecia areata.

This clone was found once. The chain recombines TRBV6-1 with TRBJ1-5; D remains ambiguous. The germline V gene has CDR1 MNHNS and CDR2 SASEGT. Trimming removed 10 bases from V and 0 bases from J, with 7 bases in between. This CDR3 region has 12 residues. The CDR3 DNA follows: TGTGCCACCCGCGGTAGCAATCAGCCCCAGCATTTT. Its translation: CATRGSNQPQHF.

The rearrangement links TRBV7-9 to TRBJ1-2, with 9 bases aligning to TRBD1. Germline V gene sequence: CDR1 SEHNR, CDR2 FQNEAQ (reference sequence). The V segment lost 5 bases and the J segment 6 bases; nucleotides outside the gene matches: 7. This CDR3 comprises 14 residues. CDR3 in DNA: TGTGCCAGCAGCCCAGGGACAGGGAAGGATGGCTACACCTTC. Its translation is CASSPGTGKDGYTF.

The chain is built from TRBV19 and TRBJ2-1; D is tentatively TRBD1 or TRBD2 (5 bases each). This CDR3 is 15 amino acids long. The germline V and J ends were trimmed by 4 bases and 7 bases, with 17 bases remaining between them. CDR1 LNHDA and CDR2 SQIVND come from the germline V gene (reference sequence). DNA of the CDR3: TGTGCCAGTAGTAGGACCGGGACGGCAGGAAATGAGCAGTTCTTC. This sequence encodes CASSRTGTAGNEQFF.

The chain couples TRBV6-5 to TRBJ2-7, with a weak D call TRBD2 (6 bases). The CDR3 extends over 14 amino acids. The germline V and J ends were trimmed by 2 bases and 1 base, with 9 bases remaining between them. Germline-derived CDR1 and CDR2 are MNHEY and SVGAGI. CDR3 bases: TGTGCCAGCAGTTACGATAGCGGTTCCTACGAGCAGTACTTC. Protein: CASSYDSGSYEQYF.